The T cell receptor (beta chain) under discussion was sequenced for a study of regulatory T cells in long-lasting Graves disease (dated by TCRdb to the early 2020s). At the level of the whole study: Persistent Graves' disease was defined as persistently positive TSH receptor autoantibodies together with antithyroid drug treatment for over 5 years. TCR sequencing covered some 13 persistent and around 20 newly diagnosed Graves' disease patients, about 35 samples in total. This study used TCR sequencing and RNA sequencing of peripheral blood to compare persistent Graves' disease patients against newly diagnosed Graves' disease patients. Antithyroid drugs had been taken for approximately 10 years on average by persistent Graves' disease patients in the clinical cohort. The study took place in China and was registered as a clinical trial.

A remark on this clonotype: Its recognized antigen is unknown. An end of the junction differs from the germline gene, which may be a read error.

The CDR3 contains 14 residues, cysteine and phenylalanine counted. Only CDR3 DNA is held: 42 bases, read in frame from base 1. The germline V gene gives CDR1 as MNHEY and CDR2 as SVGAGI. The label giving this sample's time point can be read as: persistent/refractory GD, antithyroid drugs over 5 years with positive TRAb. RNA was extracted from PBMCs in TRIzol for both TCR sequencing and RNA sequencing. The diagnosis of Graves' disease followed American Thyroid Association guidelines. Patients for the study were recruited at an endocrinology department in Xi'an, China. Each patient gave 9 to 10 milliliters of peripheral blood, collected in an EDTA anticoagulant tube. Ficoll Paque Plus density gradient separation was used to isolate PBMCs, and no further T cell sorting was performed. RNA quality was checked with an Agilent 2100 Bioanalyzer and agarose gel, and concentration with a NanoDrop 2000. Library creation used multiplex PCR. Sequencing took place on an Illumina HiSeq 4000. TCR beta libraries were built with iRepertoire HTBI primers and Arm-PCR amplification of CDR3 regions. Before sequencing, the PCR products underwent gel purification. Per the original workflow: Across samples, roughly 60 TRBV and 14 TRBJ segments were identified and used for gene usage analysis of CDR3 amino acid clonotypes. COPE and FqMerger were used to merge filtered high-quality paired reads into contigs. BLAST was used to align contigs to the IMGT TRBV, TRBD and TRBJ reference genes, and CDR3 was defined following IMGT. Any clonotype with a frequency above 0.1% was classified as a highly expanded clone. Shannon entropy was used to measure repertoire diversity, and the Gini coefficient was used to measure V-J evenness. A clonotype was considered public if more than one individual shared it. TCRdb applied fastp at Q25 and MiXCR to the public reads, then kept only in-frame beta chains. Entries are consolidated by CDR3 protein sequence, retaining the most common genes and DNA. None of the V and J calls come from the authors' own analysis; TCRdb made them. Recorded for this sample are around 400,000 distinct CDR3 sequences; roughly a quarter of them occurred a single time. The ten largest clones take up about 26% of the sample.

Findings and caveats that apply to the study as a whole: As a limitation, the authors acknowledged that the small sample size may reduce accuracy. Only peripheral blood was studied, because thyroid tissue, the primary lesion, was inaccessible. Persistent disease showed preferential use of TRBV28, TRBJ1-2 and TRBJ2-5, whereas newly diagnosed disease favored TRBV20-1 and TRBJ2-1. Persistent patients shared more public clonotypes among themselves (around 3,000) than newly diagnosed patients did (about 1,000). Compared with newly diagnosed patients, patients with persistent Graves' disease had lower TCR Shannon entropy and fewer highly expanded clones, which suggests clonal expansion. Sequencing and analysis were restricted to the TCR beta chain.

The sequence was obtained from a female donor with Graves disease. Specimen: peripheral blood mononuclear cells (PBMCs), collected when the disease was refractory, from a patient treated with antithyroid drugs. This chain is built from TRBV6-5 and TRBJ2-7; confidence is insufficient to name the D gene. The nucleotides are TGTGCCAGCAGTTATTGGTATGCCCGATACGGGCAGTACTTC. It translates as CASSYWYARYGQYF.